This TCR beta chain emerged from a study of shared clonotypes between healthy human individuals. Study-level findings and limits: For sorted subsets, rarefaction showed incomplete sequencing despite large depth.

Naive CD8 cells, CD45RO-negative and positively selected for CCR7, excluded terminally differentiated effector memory CD45RA+ cells. Measured with immunoSEQ multiplex PCR; TCRdb has only the in-frame clones, and not every one. The sample consists of more than 500,000 clones, approximately 95% of them appearing once. A word on this clone: What it recognizes is unknown.

The TCR comes from a woman aged 25 to 45 in good health. Input material: naive CD8+ T cells sorted from blood.

CDR3 in amino acids: CASSIPLTGANVLTF. DNA of the CDR3: TGTGCCAGCAGCATTCCGTTGACAGGGGCCAACGTCCTGACTTTC. This chain links TRBV28 with TRBJ2-6; D ambiguous. The germline CDR1 and CDR2 sequences are MDHEN and SYDVKM. CDR3 size: 15 residues. The V end lost 6 bases, the J end lost 4 bases, and 13 bases lay between the germline ends.